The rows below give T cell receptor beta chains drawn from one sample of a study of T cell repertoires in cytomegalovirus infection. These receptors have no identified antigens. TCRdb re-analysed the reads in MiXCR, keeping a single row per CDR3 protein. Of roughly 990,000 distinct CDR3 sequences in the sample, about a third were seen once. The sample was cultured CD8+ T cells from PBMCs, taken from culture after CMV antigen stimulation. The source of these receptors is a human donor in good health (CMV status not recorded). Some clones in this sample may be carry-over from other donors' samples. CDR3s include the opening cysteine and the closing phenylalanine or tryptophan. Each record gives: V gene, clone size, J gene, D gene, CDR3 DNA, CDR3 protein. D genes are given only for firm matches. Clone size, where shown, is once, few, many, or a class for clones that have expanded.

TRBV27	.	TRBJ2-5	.	TGTGCCAGCAGTTTGAGAGGAGGGTTGTACCAAGAGACCCAGTACTTC	CASSLRGGLYQETQYF
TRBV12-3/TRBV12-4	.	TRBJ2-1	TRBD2	TGTGCCAGTCAAAGGAGCGGGGGGGCCCAGGAGCAGTTCTTC	CASQRSGGAQEQFF
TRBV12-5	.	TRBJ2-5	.	TGTGCTAGTGGTTTTGGTCCAGGCCTTTACCAAGAGACCCAGTACTTC	CASGFGPGLYQETQYF
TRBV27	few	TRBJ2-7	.	TGTGCCAGCAGTTCCCGTGGAAGGAACTCCTACGAGCAGTACTTC	CASSSRGRNSYEQYF
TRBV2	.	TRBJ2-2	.	TGTGCCAGCAGTGCCGGCGGGGAGCTGTTTTTT	CASSAGGELFF
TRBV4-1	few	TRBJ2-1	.	TGCGCCAGCAGCCAATTGGGGGCAGGGAGCTCCTACAATGAGCAGTTCTTC	CASSQLGAGSSYNEQFF
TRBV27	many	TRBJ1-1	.	TGTGCCAGTAAACTCCTTGGATCATTGAACACTGAAGCTTTCTTT	CASKLLGSLNTEAFF
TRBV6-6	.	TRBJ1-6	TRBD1	TGTGCCAGCAGGGAGACAGGGGACCGTAGTTCACCCCTCCACTTT	CASRETGDRSSPLHF
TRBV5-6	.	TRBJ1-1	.	TGTGCCAGCAGCTTGGGACAGTATGTGTACACTGAAGCTTTCTTT	CASSLGQYVYTEAFF
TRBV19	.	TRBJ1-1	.	TGTGCCAGTATCGGGGGGGCAACTGAAGCTTTCTTT	CASIGGATEAFF
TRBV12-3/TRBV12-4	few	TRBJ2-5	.	TGTGCCAGCAGCCCCCCCTCGCGGACCCAGTACTTC	CASSPPSRTQYF
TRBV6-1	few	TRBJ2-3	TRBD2	TGTGCCAGCAGTAGCCCTCCTAGCGGGGGGGCTAGCACAGATACGCAGTATTTT	CASSSPPSGGASTDTQYF
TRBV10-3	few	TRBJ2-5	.	TGTGCCATCAGTGATGAGCTGTTGGTAGAGACCCAGTACTTC	CAISDELLVETQYF